This T cell receptor (beta chain) was sequenced for a study of shared clonotypes between healthy human individuals. Healthy adults negative for HIV, lacking recent acute infections or vaccinations, served as donors. Of note for this clone: What it recognizes is unknown.

Libraries were prepared by immunoSEQ multiplex PCR; TCRdb keeps only in-frame clonotypes and omits some of them. The repertoire has more than 1,200,000 clones, approximately 98.5% of them found once; the top ten carry around 0.38%. Findings and caveats of the study: With few donors, the genetic and exposure-history diversity represented was limited. Roughly 5% of naive CD4 clonotypes were shared across a few donors.

The TCR sequence derives from a man between 25 and 39 years old in good health. The sequencing sample was made of naive CD4+ T cells sorted from blood. As to subset: CD45RA+ positively selected.

The CDR3 DNA sequence: TGTGCCAGCAGCTTAATGACCAGCGGGTCTGGGGCCAACGTCCTGACTTTC. This gives the protein CASSLMTSGSGANVLTF. This chain joins TRBV7-3 and TRBJ2-6; D might be TRBD2 (6 bases). V was clipped by 1 base and J by 1 base, with 11 bases between them. This CDR3 is 17 amino acids long. Germline loops: CDR1 SGHTA, CDR2 FQGTGA. Variable domain in full (rest from reference TRBV7-3 and TRBJ2-6): GAGVSQTPSNKVTEKGKYVELRCDPISGHTALYWYRQSLGQGPEFLIYFQGTGAADDSGLPNDRFFAVRPEGSVSTLKIQRTERGDSAVYLCASSLMTSGSGANVLTFGAGSRLTVL.